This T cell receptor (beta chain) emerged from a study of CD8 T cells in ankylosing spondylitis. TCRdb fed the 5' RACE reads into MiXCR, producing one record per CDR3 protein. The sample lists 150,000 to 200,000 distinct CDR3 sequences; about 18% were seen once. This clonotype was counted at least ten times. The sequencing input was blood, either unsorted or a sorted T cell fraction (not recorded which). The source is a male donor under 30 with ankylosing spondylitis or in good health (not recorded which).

The CDR3 nucleotides are TGTGCCAGCAGTGGCAGCTCCTACGAGCAGTACTTC. Translated, it gives CASSGSSYEQYF. This chain connects TRBV25-1 to TRBJ2-7; no firm D call. Deletions cut 4 bases from V and 0 bases from J, with 4 bases between. The CDR3 covers 12 residues. Germline CDR1 reads MGHDK; CDR2 reads SYGVNS.